This TCR beta chain emerged from a study of T cell responses to AZD1222 COVID-19 vaccine. On this clone itself: Its antigen remains unidentified.

The repertoire was sequenced with immunoSEQ multiplex PCR; TCRdb's copy has only in-frame clones and lacks some. The table shows 180,000 or so clones, with about nine tenths occurring only once. Whole-study results and caveats: Clonal diversity was possibly underestimated, and white British individuals and females predominated among donors. Repertoire collection took place solely once the T cell response had peaked.

Per the germline V gene, CDR1 is KGHDR and CDR2 is SFDVKD. The CDR3 extends over 16 amino acids. Trimming stripped 4 bases from V and 6 bases from J, with 18 bases between. This TCR came from an adult who received the AZD1222 COVID-19 vaccine. The chain carries TRBV24-1 and TRBJ2-1, with D hard to call. The sequencing here drew on peripheral blood, taken 28 days after the second AZD1222 dose. This CDR3 reads CATSDPTPRHGNEQFF. DNA for the CDR3: TGTGCCACCAGTGACCCGACCCCTAGGCATGGCAATGAGCAGTTCTTC.